One and the same sample provided the 24 T cell receptor beta chains below, sequenced in a study of blood T cell repertoires in COVID-19 (TCRdb year 2020). Library preparation employed the immunoSEQ multiplex PCR assay. In TCRdb, the immuneACCESS table is reduced to in-frame sequences with V and J assigned. These tables do not hold every clone; where another copy was compared, an unresolved V gene accounts for under half, and the others remain unexplained. In all, the sample holds about 140,000 clones, and more than 80% of those were seen once. The ten largest clonotypes hold roughly 6.5% of the sample. Sequencing input: peripheral blood. The receptors come from a human donor in a cohort sampled during active COVID-19.

This chain joins TRBV2 and TRBJ2-1; D is undetermined. This CDR3 spans 14 amino acids. Trimming removed 3 bases from V and 8 bases from J, with 14 bases in between. Germline V gene sequence: CDR1 SNHLY, CDR2 FYNNEI. The CDR3 bases are TGTGCCAGCAGTGACAGACTTTTTTTGCATGAGCAGTTCTTC. Translating gives CASSDRLFLHEQFF.

This clone showed up just once. The chain joins TRBV7-2 to TRBJ2-5; tentatively, D is TRBD1 (5 bases). The CDR3 has 16 residues. Trimming stripped 4 bases from V and 2 bases from J, with 17 bases between. Looked up from germline, CDR1 is SGHTA and CDR2 is FQGNSA. The CDR3 region has the DNA TGTGCCAGCAGCTATCGTGGGCAGGGTGGGCAAGAGACCCAGTACTTC. It is translated as CASSYRGQGGQETQYF.

The genes are TRBV11-2 and TRBJ1-6, with 7 positions matching TRBD1. Germline V gene data show CDR1 as SGHAT and CDR2 as FQNNGV. The CDR3 totals 16 residues. V was clipped by 6 bases and J by 7 bases; unmatched bases: 12. CDR3 in amino acids: CASRLGGAQWNSPLHF. Here the CDR3 DNA reads TGTGCCAGCAGACTAGGGGGCGCCCAGTGGAATTCACCCCTCCACTTT.

The J gene is TRBJ1-2, the V gene TRBV7-3; possibly TRBD1 for D (6 bases). This CDR3 region has 13 residues. Germline V lookup: CDR1 SGHTA, CDR2 FQGTGA. Trimming cost V 0 bases and J 7 bases, with 9 bases left between them. The CDR3 sequence is CASSLTRGAGYTF. CDR3 nucleotides: TGTGCCAGCAGCTTAACCCGGGGGGCTGGCTACACCTTC.

The genes are TRBV18 and TRBJ2-1; D unresolved. Trimming removed 2 bases at V and 5 bases at J, with 7 bases between. From germline, CDR1 is KGHSH and CDR2 LQKENI. This CDR3 contains 13 residues. The CDR3 nucleotides read TGTGCCAGCTCACCATACGAGGACAATGAGCAGTTCTTC. Amino acids: CASSPYEDNEQFF.

CDR3 in DNA: TGTGCCAGCAGTTACTCCAGACAGGCAGGGGACGCAGATACGCAGTATTTT. This sequence encodes CASSYSRQAGDADTQYF. This chain connects TRBV6-2 or TRBV6-3 to TRBJ2-3; D may be TRBD1 (6 bases). Germline CDR1 MNHEY, CDR2 SVGEGT. V was pared by 0 bases and J by 4 bases, with 17 bases between. The CDR3 has 17 amino acids.

The V gene is TRBV5-1, the J gene TRBJ1-1; possibly TRBD1 for D (5 bases). The V gene lost 4 bases and the J gene lost 8 bases, with 15 bases spanning the gap. The CDR3 runs 13 residues. Germline CDR1 SGHRS, CDR2 YFSETQ. The CDR3 sequence is CASSPTGLLEAFF. CDR3 coding DNA: TGCGCCAGCAGCCCCACGGGACTTTTAGAAGCTTTCTTT.

This clone was counted between two and nine times. The gene calls are TRBV19 and TRBJ1-6; TRBD1 might be the D (6 bases). Germline lookup yields CDR1 LNHDA and CDR2 SQIVND (reference sequence). CDR3 length: 13 amino acids. V lost 5 bases to trimming and J lost 8 bases, with 10 bases between them. The chain's CDR3 is CASSVQGYSPLHF. The CDR3 DNA reads as TGTGCCAGTAGTGTCCAGGGGTATTCACCCCTCCACTTT. The whole variable domain, remainder taken from reference TRBV19 and TRBJ1-6, is DGGITQSPKYLFRKEGQNVTLSCEQNLNHDAMYWYRQDPGQGLRLIYYSQIVNDFQKGDIAEGYSVSREKKESFPLTVTSAQKNPTAFYLCASSVQGYSPLHFGNGTRLTVT.

This chain links TRBV30 with TRBJ2-5; TRBD2 is a possible D gene (6 bases). The CDR3 contains 15 residues. The germline V gene has CDR1 GTSNPN and CDR2 SVGIG (reference sequence). V lost 2 bases to trimming and J lost 5 bases, with 18 bases between them. The CDR3 nucleotides are TGTGCCTGGAGTCCTGCGGGACTCGACTTTGAGACCCAGTACTTC. This translates into CAWSPAGLDFETQYF.

The J gene is TRBJ2-7, the V gene TRBV6-5; 8 nucleotides match TRBD1. The germline V gene encodes CDR1 MNHEY and CDR2 SVGAGI. With 8 bases clipped from V and 2 bases from J, the junction kept 5 bases outside the gene matches. The CDR3 has 13 amino acids. CDR3 protein: CASGETGAYEQYF. In DNA form, the CDR3 reads TGTGCCAGCGGGGAGACAGGGGCCTACGAGCAGTACTTC.

This chain uses TRBV4-3 with TRBJ2-5; D gene unclear. Trimming took 0 bases from V and 5 from J, leaving 10 bases between them. Germline V gives CDR1 LGHNA, CDR2 YSLEER. The CDR3 consists of 14 residues. CDR3 protein: CASSQDGRTETQYF. The CDR3 coding sequence is TGCGCCAGCAGCCAAGACGGTAGAACGGAGACCCAGTACTTC.

In its sample, this clone was seen a few times. The chain combines TRBV4-1 with TRBJ2-2, with a possible D match to TRBD2 (5 bases). Trimming stripped 5 bases from V and 0 bases from J, with 13 bases between. The CDR3 totals 16 residues. Germline V gene lookup returns CDR1 MGHRA and CDR2 YSYEKL. The CDR3 nucleotides read TGCGCCAGCAGCAAGGAGAGGGCCTCGAACACCGGGGAGCTGTTTTTT. Its translation: CASSKERASNTGELFF.

The chain is built from TRBV7-2 and TRBJ2-5, with 9 positions matching TRBD1. Per germline, CDR1 SGHTA and CDR2 FQGNSA. The CDR3 length is 15 residues. V was clipped by 1 base and J by 3 bases; unmatched bases: 3. For the CDR3, the DNA is TGTGCCAGCAGCTTAGGGGGGACAGGGAAAGAGACCCAGTACTTC. Residues: CASSLGGTGKETQYF.

This chain joins TRBV7-3 and TRBJ2-2; D is unresolved. Per germline, CDR1 SGHTA and CDR2 FQGTGA. The CDR3 runs 12 residues. V was pared by 3 bases and J by 5 bases, with 4 bases between. As DNA, the CDR3 is TGTGCCAGCAGCTTCCAAACCGGGGAGCTGTTTTTT. Translating gives CASSFQTGELFF.

This chain connects TRBV4-1 to TRBJ2-3, with 7 bases identical to TRBD1. V trimming: 0 bases; J trimming: 2 bases; junction bases outside the gene matches: 2. CDR3 size: 15 residues. The germline V gene has CDR1 MGHRA and CDR2 YSYEKL. CDR3 protein: CASSQERGPTDTQYF. The CDR3 nucleotides are TGCGCCAGCAGCCAAGAGAGGGGGCCCACAGATACGCAGTATTTT.

The chain uses TRBV5-4 and TRBJ2-1, with TRBD2 matching over 8 bases. Trimming at V came to 3 bases and at J to 2 bases, leaving 7 bases not matched to a gene. Germline V CDR1 and CDR2: SGHNT, YYREEE (reference sequence). The CDR3 consists of 16 residues. CDR3: CASSWGLGGTYNEQFF. CDR3 DNA sequence: TGTGCCAGCAGCTGGGGACTAGGGGGTACCTACAATGAGCAGTTCTTC.

In the case of this clone: Compared with germline, one end of the junction differs, possibly owing to a read error. The J gene is TRBJ1-5, the V gene TRBV19; D perhaps matches TRBD1 (6 bases). The CDR3 is 12 amino acids. Germline lookup yields CDR1 LNHDA and CDR2 SQIVND (reference sequence). This CDR3 is CASSTPGQAGAF. The CDR3 bases are TGTGCCAGTAGTACCCCGGGACAAGCGGGAGCATTT.

The J gene is TRBJ2-1, the V gene TRBV7-8; D possibly corresponds to TRBD2 (7 bases). The CDR3 has 16 amino acids. Germline loops: CDR1 SGHVS, CDR2 FQNEAQ. Trimming cost V 1 base and J 6 bases, with 16 bases left between them. The chain's CDR3 is CASSLVGGGDVNEQFF. The CDR3 bases are TGTGCCAGCAGCTTAGTTGGCGGGGGCGACGTCAATGAGCAGTTCTTC.

The chain employs TRBV12-5 and TRBJ2-1, with a tentative D call TRBD2 (5 bases). Germline CDR1 is LGHNT and CDR2 is FRNRAP. V shed 0 bases and J shed 6 bases, with 12 bases lying between them. The CDR3 sequence is 15 residues long. CDR3 coding DNA: TGTGCTAGTGGTTTGGTACTCGGGGTTCGCAATGAGCAGTTCTTC. The encoded protein is CASGLVLGVRNEQFF. Drawing the rest from reference TRBV12-5 and TRBJ2-1, the complete variable domain is DARVTQTPRHKVTEMGQEVTMRCQPILGHNTVFWYRQTMMQGLELLAYFRNRAPLDDSGMPKDRFSAEMPDATLATLKIQPSEPRDSAVYFCASGLVLGVRNEQFFGPGTRLTVL.

This chain connects TRBV15 to TRBJ2-1; a possible D gene is TRBD1 (5 bases). CDR1 is LNHNV, CDR2 YYDKDF, per germline (reference sequence). With 0 bases removed from V and 4 bases from J, the gap between germline ends came to 10 bases. This CDR3 has 15 residues. Here the CDR3 DNA reads TGTGCCACCAGCAGAGATCAGGGATATTACAATGAGCAGTTCTTC. It yields the protein CATSRDQGYYNEQFF.

The chain is built from TRBV7-9 and TRBJ1-5; weak D call: TRBD1 (5 bases). Trimming stripped 1 base from V and 7 bases from J, with 14 bases between. This CDR3 has 15 residues. Looked up from germline, CDR1 is SEHNR and CDR2 is FQNEAQ (reference sequence). CDR3 sequence reads: CASSLEGGVGQPQHF. The CDR3 coding sequence is TGTGCCAGCAGCTTAGAGGGAGGGGTTGGACAGCCCCAGCATTTT.

The chain combines TRBV9 with TRBJ1-1, with D hard to call. The CDR3 covers 13 residues. Germline CDR1 SGDLS, CDR2 YYNGEE. V was pared by 2 bases and J by 1 base, with 6 bases between. The CDR3 loop reads CASSVSGNTEAFF. The CDR3 nucleotides read TGTGCCAGCAGCGTTTCAGGGAACACTGAAGCTTTCTTT.

V gene TRBV28 combines with J gene TRBJ1-3; D gene uncertain. V lost 9 bases and J 8 bases, leaving 11 bases between the germline ends. The CDR3 runs to 11 residues. The germline V gene encodes CDR1 MDHEN and CDR2 SYDVKM. The CDR3 bases are TGTGCCAGTAGTGGGCGGGACACCATATATTTT. Its translation is CASSGRDTIYF.

The rearrangement links TRBV5-4 to TRBJ2-7, with D possibly TRBD2 on 7 matching bases. The germline CDR1 and CDR2 sequences are SGHNT and YYREEE (reference sequence). V gave up 0 bases and J gave up 5 bases, with 15 bases separating them. The CDR3 extends over 15 amino acids. Here the CDR3 DNA reads TGTGCCAGCAGCTTGGGGGGGGGCCTAATCCACGAGCAGTACTTC. Amino acids: CASSLGGGLIHEQYF.